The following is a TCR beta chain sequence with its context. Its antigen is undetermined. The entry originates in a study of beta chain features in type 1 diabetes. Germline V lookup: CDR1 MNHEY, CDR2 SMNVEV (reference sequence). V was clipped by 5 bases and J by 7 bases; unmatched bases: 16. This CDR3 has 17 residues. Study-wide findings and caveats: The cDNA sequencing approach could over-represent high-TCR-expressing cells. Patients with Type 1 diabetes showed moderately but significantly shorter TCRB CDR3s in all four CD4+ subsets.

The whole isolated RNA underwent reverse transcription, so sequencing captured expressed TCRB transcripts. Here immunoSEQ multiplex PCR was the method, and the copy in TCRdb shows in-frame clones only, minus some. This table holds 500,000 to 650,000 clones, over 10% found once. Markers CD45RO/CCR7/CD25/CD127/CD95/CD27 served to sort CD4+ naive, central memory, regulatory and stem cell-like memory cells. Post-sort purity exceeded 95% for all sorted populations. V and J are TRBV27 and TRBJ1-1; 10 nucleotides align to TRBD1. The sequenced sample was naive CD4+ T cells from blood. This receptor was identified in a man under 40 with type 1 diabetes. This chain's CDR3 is CASSLDLIPRDRGEAFF. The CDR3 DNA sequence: TGTGCCAGCAGTCTCGACCTCATTCCCCGGGACAGGGGTGAAGCTTTCTTT.